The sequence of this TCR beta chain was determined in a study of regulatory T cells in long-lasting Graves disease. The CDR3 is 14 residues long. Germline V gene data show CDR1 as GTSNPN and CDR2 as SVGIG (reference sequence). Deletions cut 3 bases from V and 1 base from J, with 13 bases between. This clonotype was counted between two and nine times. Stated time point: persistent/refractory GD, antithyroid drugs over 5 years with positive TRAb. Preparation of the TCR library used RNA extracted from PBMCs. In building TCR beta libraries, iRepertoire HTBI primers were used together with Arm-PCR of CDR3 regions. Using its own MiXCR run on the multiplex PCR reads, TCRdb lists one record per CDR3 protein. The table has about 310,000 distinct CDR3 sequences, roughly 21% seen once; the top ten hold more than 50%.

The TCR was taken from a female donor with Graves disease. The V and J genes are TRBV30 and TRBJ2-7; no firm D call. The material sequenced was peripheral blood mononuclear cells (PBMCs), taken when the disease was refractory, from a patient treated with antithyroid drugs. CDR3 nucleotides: TGTGCCTGGAGCGAAACAGATCCTTCCTACGAGCAGTACTTC. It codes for CAWSETDPSYEQYF.